These 25 T cell receptor beta chains originate from one sample sequenced in a study of CD8+CD57+ T cells in acquired aplastic anemia. Genomic DNA served as template for TCR beta VDJ and CDR3 profiling. In TCRdb, the reads were re-called with MiXCR into one record per CDR3 protein. The repertoire consists of 200,000 to 250,000 distinct CDR3 sequences, with 50% to 70% occurring once and the leading ten covering 58%. All patients picked for sequencing had shown, by flow cytometry, an expansion of CD8+CD57+ cells. The sequenced sample was sorted CD4+, CD8+, or CD8+CD57+ T cells (not recorded which) from PBMCs. Source of these receptors: a human donor with aplastic anemia.

The chain has TRBV19 and TRBJ1-5; D unclear. Trimming cost V 1 base and J 1 base, with 8 bases left between them. The CDR3 is 15 residues long. The germline gives CDR1 LNHDA, CDR2 SQIVND (reference sequence). Here the CDR3 DNA reads TGTGCCAGTAGTATAGGAGGAGGGAGCAATCAGCCCCAGCATTTT. It translates to CASSIGGGSNQPQHF. Variable domain in full (rest from reference TRBV19 and TRBJ1-5): DGGITQSPKYLFRKEGQNVTLSCEQNLNHDAMYWYRQDPGQGLRLIYYSQIVNDFQKGDIAEGYSVSREKKESFPLTVTSAQKNPTAFYLCASSIGGGSNQPQHFGDGTRLSIL.

In its sample, this clonotype was seen a few times. At one boundary the junction diverges from the germline segment, which might be a read error. The chain links TRBV5-1 to TRBJ2-7, with D hard to call. The germline gives CDR1 SGHRS, CDR2 YFSETQ. The CDR3 covers 13 residues. CDR3: CASSLVPRDEQYF. CDR3 nucleotides: TGCGCCAGCAGCTTGGTTCCCCGAGACGAACAGTACTTC.

This clonotype was seen a handful of times. This chain links TRBV2 with TRBJ2-1; D is possibly TRBD1 (6 bases). Trimming took 7 bases from V and 15 from J, leaving 19 bases between them. Per germline, CDR1 SNHLY and CDR2 FYNNEI. CDR3 length: 12 amino acids. The CDR3 coding sequence is TGTGCCAGCACCCTAAGGGAGCAGGGGCGGTTCTTC. Encoded protein: CASTLREQGRFF. Together with reference TRBV2 and TRBJ2-1, the CDR3 gives the full variable domain: EPEVTQTPSHQVTQMGQEVILRCVPISNHLYFYWYRQILGQKVEFLVSFYNNEISEKSEIFDDQFSVERPDGSNFTLKIRSTKLEDSAMYFCASTLREQGRFFGPGTRLTVL.

This rearrangement joins TRBV6-1 to TRBJ2-1; 7 bases map to TRBD2. CDR3 length: 13 amino acids. Per the germline V gene, CDR1 is MNHNS and CDR2 is SASEGT. J lost 7 bases, V lost 8 bases, and 8 bases had no gene match. CDR3 amino acids: CASGEGFGNEQFF. The CDR3 region has the DNA TGTGCCAGCGGGGAGGGCTTTGGGAATGAGCAGTTCTTC.

In this sample, this clonotype turned up many times. V usage is TRBV6-1 and J usage is TRBJ2-7, with 8 bases aligning to TRBD1. Germline V gene data show CDR1 as MNHNS and CDR2 as SASEGT. The CDR3 is made up of 16 amino acids. The V gene end was trimmed by 4 bases and the J gene end by 2 bases; junction bases not matched to a gene: 10. The DNA for the CDR3 is TGTGCCAGCAGTGCCCCGTTCGACAGGGGTACCTACGAGCAGTACTTC. This sequence encodes CASSAPFDRGTYEQYF.

The chain combines TRBV10-3 with TRBJ1-3, with no clear D. V was cut by 8 bases and J by 2 bases, with 7 bases left in between. The CDR3 extends over 12 amino acids. CDR1 and CDR2 (germline): ENHRY, SYGVKD. The CDR3 DNA follows: TGTGCCATCGAAGGTGCTGGAAACACCATATATTTT. Translated: CAIEGAGNTIYF.

The J gene is TRBJ2-7, the V gene TRBV20-1, with 8 nucleotides matching TRBD2. Unmatched junction bases numbered 19, after V lost 3 bases and J lost 6 bases. The germline gives CDR1 DFQATT, CDR2 SNEGSKA (reference sequence). This CDR3 region has 17 residues. The CDR3 region is CSASPMRGSGDPCEQYF. For the CDR3, the DNA is TGCAGTGCTAGTCCGATGCGTGGTAGCGGGGACCCCTGCGAGCAGTACTTC.

This chain joins TRBV15 and TRBJ2-7; D possibly matches TRBD1 or TRBD2 (5 bases each). Trimming stripped 3 bases from V and 8 bases from J, with 14 bases between. Per germline, CDR1 LNHNV and CDR2 YYDKDF (reference sequence). The length of the CDR3 is 13 residues. The CDR3 sequence: CATSSLDGGQQYF. CDR3 bases: TGTGCCACCAGCAGCTTGGATGGGGGACAGCAGTACTTC.

The rearrangement uses TRBV20-1 and TRBJ2-5; D call uncertain. CDR3 size: 11 residues. Germline-derived CDR1 and CDR2 are DFQATT and SNEGSKA (reference sequence). V was pared by 0 bases and J by 5 bases, with 4 bases between. Here the CDR3 reads CSARDKETQYF. CDR3 nucleotides: TGCAGTGCTAGAGATAAGGAGACCCAGTACTTC.

Note on this clonotype: A much larger clone differs from this one at a single base, so this may be a read error. DNA for the CDR3: TGCGCCAGCAGCTCACTAGCGGGGGACAATGAGCAGCTCTTC. Encoded protein: CASSSLAGDNEQLF. J is TRBJ2-1 and V is TRBV25-1; TRBD2 agrees at 11 bases. Germline lookup yields CDR1 MGHDK and CDR2 SYGVNS. CDR3 length: 14 residues.

The V and J genes are TRBV2 and TRBJ1-1; D is uncertain. The CDR3 has 13 residues. V dropped 6 bases and J dropped 3 bases, with 11 bases sitting between them. Germline CDR1 is SNHLY and CDR2 is FYNNEI. The CDR3 region is CASRSGFDTEAFF. DNA for the CDR3: TGTGCCAGCAGATCCGGATTTGACACTGAAGCTTTCTTT.

The V call is TRBV3-2, the J call TRBJ2-5; the table's TRBD2 call for D was not verified on the DNA. TRBV3-2 is described as a pseudogene. The CDR3 consists of 17 residues. In nucleotides, the CDR3 is TGTGCCAGCAGCCCGACCTTCAGCGTAGTCGGACAAGAGACCCAGTACTTC. Its translation: CASSPTFSVVGQETQYF.

The chain combines TRBV2 with TRBJ1-4; unclear D gene. This CDR3 is 12 amino acids long. The germline CDR1 and CDR2 sequences are SNHLY and FYNNEI. With 6 bases removed from V and 5 bases from J, the gap between germline ends came to 7 bases. The CDR3 coding sequence is TGTGCCAGCAGGGGTGCGAATGAAAAACTGTTTTTT. Its translation: CASRGANEKLFF.

The V call is TRBV20-1, the J call TRBJ2-7; D gene uncertain. From germline, CDR1 is DFQATT and CDR2 SNEGSKA (reference sequence). Trimming stripped 5 bases from V and 4 bases from J, with 18 bases between. CDR3 length: 14 residues. DNA for the CDR3: TGCAGTGCTGCCCCTAGTATCGAGATGTACGAGCAGTACTTC. Translation: CSAAPSIEMYEQYF.

As for this clonotype: A junction end diverges from the germline sequence, so it may reflect a read error. V gene TRBV5-1 combines with J gene TRBJ2-2; maybe TRBD1 (6 bases). There are 15 residues in the CDR3. Germline V CDR1 and CDR2: SGHRS, YFSETQ. The CDR3 sequence is CASSFLQGNTGELLF. The CDR3 DNA is TGCGCCAGCAGCTTCTTACAGGGCAACACCGGGGAGCTGCTTTTT. The full variable domain, rest sourced from reference TRBV5-1 and TRBJ2-2, is KAGVTQTPRYLIKTRGQQVTLSCSPISGHRSVSWYQQTPGQGLQFLFEYFSETQRNKGNFPGRFSGRQFSNSRSEMNVSTLELGDSALYLCASSFLQGNTGELLFGEGSRLTVL.

J is TRBJ1-2 and V is TRBV7-9, with D tentatively TRBD1 (6 bases). Germline CDR1 reads SEHNR; CDR2 reads FQNEAQ (reference sequence). The CDR3 spans 13 residues. Trimming removed 5 bases at V and 8 bases at J, with 15 bases between. CDR3 bases: TGTGCCAGCAGCAAAAACAGGGTTTGGGGCTACACCTTC. It is translated as CASSKNRVWGYTF.

The chain combines TRBV20-1 with TRBJ2-7, with 7 bases identical to TRBD1. The CDR3 totals 13 residues. Per the germline V gene, CDR1 is DFQATT and CDR2 is SNEGSKA (reference sequence). The V segment lost 4 bases and the J segment 2 bases; nucleotides outside the gene matches: 5. DNA for the CDR3: TGCAGTGCTATCGACAGGGATACCTACGAGCAGTACGTC. Its protein product is CSAIDRDTYEQYV.

This sequence joins TRBV29-1 and TRBJ1-6; weak D call: TRBD1 (5 bases). Per the germline V gene, CDR1 is SQVTM and CDR2 is ANQGSEA. The V and J ends lost 7 bases and 9 bases respectively, with 13 bases between them. CDR3 size: 12 residues. CDR3 protein: CSDGTVGSPLHF. The CDR3 DNA reads TGCAGCGACGGGACGGTGGGTTCACCCCTCCACTTT.

The chain employs TRBV7-3 and TRBJ2-3, with 8 bases aligning to TRBD1. CDR1 and CDR2 from the germline V gene are SGHTA and FQGTGA. The CDR3 runs 22 residues. Trimming removed 4 bases from V and 1 base from J; junction bases left unmatched: 25. CDR3 in amino acids: CASSSTHPRTSFKQGGTDTQYF. In DNA form, the CDR3 reads TGTGCCAGCAGCTCTACTCACCCTAGGACCTCCTTTAAACAGGGGGGCACAGATACGCAGTATTTT.

This sequence joins TRBV20-1 and TRBJ2-1, with TRBD2 as a possible D gene (6 bases). The CDR3 covers 13 residues. V lost 0 bases and J 10 bases, leaving 13 bases between the germline ends. CDR1 is DFQATT and CDR2 is SNEGSKA in the germline V gene (reference sequence). CDR3 residues: CSARDRRDWEQFF. CDR3 DNA: TGCAGTGCTAGAGATCGGAGGGATTGGGAGCAGTTCTTC.

This clonotype has only a few counts. Mismatch with germline at one junction end may stem from a read error. V usage is TRBV6-5 and J usage is TRBJ1-2; D gene uncertain. The CDR3 is made up of 13 amino acids. CDR1 MNHEY and CDR2 SVGAGI come from the germline V gene. CDR3 residues: CASSVQAVRRETF. As DNA, the CDR3 is TGCGCCAGCAGTGTTCAGGCAGTTCGCAGAGAAACCTTC.

This clonotype appeared many times. The chain uses TRBV12-3 or TRBV12-4 and TRBJ2-7; unclear D gene. V was shortened by 5 bases and J by 6 bases, with 20 bases between the two germline ends. The CDR3 is made up of 15 amino acids. CDR3 DNA: TGTGCCAGCAGTGTCTCGACACGACGTATCAGCGAGCAGTACTTC. Translation: CASSVSTRRISEQYF.

V usage is TRBV14 and J usage is TRBJ1-6, with D possibly TRBD1 on 6 matching bases. Between the trimmed V and J ends, which lost 1 base and 6 bases, there was a span of 10 bases. This CDR3 region has 15 residues. The V gene's germline CDR1 is SGHDN and CDR2 FVKESK. CDR3 sequence (DNA): TGTGCCAGCAGCCAAGTAGGGACACTTAATTCACCCCTCCACTTT. It translates to CASSQVGTLNSPLHF.

This clonotype was seen more than once but under ten times. The chain carries TRBV20-1 and TRBJ1-4; D remains ambiguous. This CDR3 has 15 residues. Germline assignment: CDR1 DFQATT and CDR2 SNEGSKA (reference sequence). CDR3 in DNA: TGCAGCCCCTTGGGAGGGAAGTCGACTAATGAAAAACTGTTTTTT. The encoded protein is CSPLGGKSTNEKLFF.

This clonotype has more than one count but fewer than ten. CDR3 in DNA: TGTGCCAGCAGCCAACTTAATCAGCCCCAGCATTTT. Protein: CASSQLNQPQHF. The chain joins TRBV7-9 to TRBJ1-5; no clear D. The CDR3 covers 12 residues. Germline V lookup: CDR1 SEHNR, CDR2 FQNEAQ (reference sequence). V gave up 5 bases and J gave up 4 bases, with 6 bases separating them.